The 5 T cell receptor beta chains reported below all come from one sample, sequenced in a study of T-cell memory formation after mild COVID-19. TCRdb re-analysed the 5' RACE reads in MiXCR, keeping a single row per CDR3 protein. The sample holds about 200,000 distinct CDR3 sequences; roughly 17% are singletons and the top ten take 2% to 2.5%. Sequencing was carried out using PBMCs or a T cell subset sorted from them (not recorded which). The origin of the receptors is an adult woman who had mild COVID-19 (a few samples of this study predate the infection). Cell type and time point are not known.

This clonotype was detected only a few times. The J gene is TRBJ1-6, the V gene TRBV12-3 or TRBV12-4; a weak D match, TRBD1 (6 bases). V was trimmed by 5 bases and J by 5 bases, leaving 13 bases between them. The CDR3 totals 15 residues. In DNA, the CDR3 is TGTGCCAGCAGTCTCGGACAGTCCCATAATTCACCCCTCCACTTT. Protein product: CASSLGQSHNSPLHF.

The chain joins TRBV2 to TRBJ2-1, with D unclear. This CDR3 is built from 13 residues. Trimming stripped 6 bases from V and 4 bases from J, with 10 bases between. The germline V gene encodes CDR1 SNHLY and CDR2 FYNNEI. DNA of the CDR3: TGTGCCAGCAGCATAGTATTATACAATGAGCAGTTCTTC. Translating gives CASSIVLYNEQFF. Full variable domain (rest looked up from reference TRBV2 and TRBJ2-1): EPEVTQTPSHQVTQMGQEVILRCVPISNHLYFYWYRQILGQKVEFLVSFYNNEISEKSEIFDDQFSVERPDGSNFTLKIRSTKLEDSAMYFCASSIVLYNEQFFGPGTRLTVL.

This clonotype has only a few counts. The chain is built from TRBV21-1 and TRBJ2-7; the table's D call of TRBD1 was not tested on the DNA. TRBV21-1 is a pseudogene segment. CDR3 length equals 9 residues. CDR3 residues: CEFGVQAYF. The CDR3 DNA sequence: TGTGAATTCGGAGTACAGGCGTACTTC.

This clonotype was detected only a few times. V and J are TRBV15 and TRBJ1-1; TRBD1 matches 7 bases. Germline V CDR1 and CDR2: LNHNV, YYDKDF (reference sequence). The CDR3 covers 14 residues. With 0 bases clipped from V and 3 bases from J, the junction kept 1 base outside the gene matches. Written as DNA, the CDR3 is TGTGCCACCAGCAGAGACAGGGGGGACACTGAAGCTTTCTTT. It translates to CATSRDRGDTEAFF.

This clonotype was counted only a few times. The genes are TRBV6-2 or TRBV6-3 and TRBJ2-3, with 11 bases matching TRBD2. The CDR3 covers 14 residues. Losses at the gene ends were 7 bases for V and 3 bases for J; bases not matched to a gene: 3. Germline V lookup: CDR1 MNHEY, CDR2 SVGEGT. In DNA form, the CDR3 reads TGTGCCAGCAAACCTAGCGGGAGGACAGATACGCAGTATTTT. As protein: CASKPSGRTDTQYF.